The 27 T cell receptor beta chains below all came from one sample that was sequenced in a study of T cell responses to AZD1222 COVID-19 vaccine. The table came from immunoSEQ multiplex PCR; TCRdb's copy has only in-frame clones and leaves some out. The sample has some 90,000 clones; about 90% are singletons. Material: peripheral blood, obtained on day 0 of MenACWY control vaccination. These receptors came from an adult in good health.

This clone was picked up one time. This chain connects TRBV9 to TRBJ1-1; 8 bases are a match to TRBD1. This CDR3 region has 14 residues. The germline V gene encodes CDR1 SGDLS and CDR2 YYNGEE. V shed 0 bases and J 6 bases; nucleotides not matched to a gene: 4. The CDR3 nucleotides are TGTGCCAGCAGCGTAGGACAGGGGAGCGCTGAAGCTTTCTTT. Translating it yields CASSVGQGSAEAFF.

The chain links TRBV7-2 to TRBJ1-5; D is unresolved. The CDR3 loop spans 12 amino acids. In germline, CDR1 is SGHTA, CDR2 FQGNSA. V lost 5 bases and J 3 bases, leaving 5 bases between the germline ends. The CDR3 DNA follows: TGTGCCAGCAGCCCGTTCAATCAGCCCCAGCATTTT. This sequence encodes CASSPFNQPQHF.

The J gene is TRBJ2-2, the V gene TRBV6-4; 7 bases are shared with TRBD2. CDR3 length equals 16 residues. V was clipped by 3 bases and J by 1 base; unmatched bases: 5. Germline CDR1 is MRHNA and CDR2 is SNTAGT. The CDR3, as DNA: TGTGCCAGCAGTGAATTTGCTAGCGGGAACACCGGGGAGCTGTTTTTT. Translated, it gives CASSEFASGNTGELFF.

This clone was seen only a few times. The chain joins TRBV9 to TRBJ1-5; tentative D call: TRBD1 (5 bases). The V gene lost 0 bases and the J gene lost 4 bases, with 11 bases spanning the gap. The CDR3 has 15 amino acids. The germline V gene encodes CDR1 SGDLS and CDR2 YYNGEE. The CDR3 coding sequence is TGTGCCAGCAGCGTAGGGCCAGGGAATAATCAGCCCCAGCATTTT. Protein: CASSVGPGNNQPQHF.

The chain joins TRBV2 to TRBJ2-7, with D perhaps matching TRBD2 (6 bases). CDR3 length: 13 residues. Germline CDR1 is SNHLY and CDR2 is FYNNEI. Trimming cost V 6 bases and J 2 bases, with 11 bases left between them. The CDR3 DNA is TGTGCCAGCAGGCATAGCGGAACCTACGAGCAGTACTTC. Translation: CASRHSGTYEQYF.

This chain connects TRBV28 to TRBJ1-2, with D possibly TRBD1 on 6 matching bases. Germline loops: CDR1 MDHEN, CDR2 SYDVKM. The V end lost 10 bases, the J end lost 3 bases, and 9 bases lay between the germline ends. This CDR3 has 11 residues. As DNA, the CDR3 is TGTGCCACCGAGGGGGACTATGGCTACACCTTC. Translation: CATEGDYGYTF.

This chain uses TRBV6-5 with TRBJ2-3; D ambiguous. Germline-derived CDR1 and CDR2 are MNHEY and SVGAGI. The CDR3 totals 11 residues. Trimming removed 3 bases from V and 6 bases from J, with 4 bases in between. CDR3 nucleotide sequence: TGTGCCAGCAGTTATTACGATACGCAGTATTTT. It yields the protein CASSYYDTQYF.

This clone was seen a handful of times. The V call is TRBV25-1, the J call TRBJ2-2, with 12 positions matching TRBD2. CDR3 length: 18 residues. CDR1 is MGHDK and CDR2 is SYGVNS in the germline V gene. V gave up 1 base and J gave up 6 bases; unmatched junction bases: 9. The CDR3 reads CASSELASGRESSGELFF. DNA for the CDR3: TGTGCCAGCAGTGAATTGGCTAGCGGGAGGGAATCCTCCGGGGAGCTGTTTTTT.

The J gene is TRBJ1-2, the V gene TRBV19, with unresolved D. The CDR3 sequence is 13 residues long. V was pared by 5 bases and J by 8 bases, with 15 bases between. Germline-derived CDR1 and CDR2 are LNHDA and SQIVND (reference sequence). The CDR3 region is CASSFTLTNGYTF. Here the CDR3 DNA reads TGTGCCAGTAGTTTCACCCTGACAAACGGCTACACCTTC.

The chain couples TRBV18 to TRBJ2-1, with D maybe TRBD1 (5 bases). V was clipped by 2 bases and J by 9 bases, with 17 bases between them. The CDR3 is made up of 15 amino acids. Per germline, CDR1 KGHSH and CDR2 LQKENI. CDR3 loop: CASSPVDQGVGEQFF. CDR3 sequence (DNA): TGTGCCAGCTCACCAGTAGACCAAGGGGTCGGTGAGCAGTTCTTC.

The chain links TRBV2 to TRBJ2-3; TRBD1 matches 9 bases. Germline CDR1 reads SNHLY; CDR2 reads FYNNEI. This CDR3 comprises 15 residues. The junction had 6 bases not matched to a gene; V was cut back by 3 bases and J by 5 bases. CDR3 in amino acids: CASSEDRGAGDTQYF. Written as DNA, the CDR3 is TGTGCCAGCAGTGAGGACAGGGGAGCAGGAGATACGCAGTATTTT. The full variable domain, in which reference TRBV2 and TRBJ2-3 provide the parts outside the CDR3, is EPEVTQTPSHQVTQMGQEVILRCVPISNHLYFYWYRQILGQKVEFLVSFYNNEISEKSEIFDDQFSVERPDGSNFTLKIRSTKLEDSAMYFCASSEDRGAGDTQYFGPGTRLTVL.

The CDR3 DNA follows: TGTGCCAGCAGTTTGGACAGTGCCTACGAGCAGTACTTC. Protein product: CASSLDSAYEQYF. The chain recombines TRBV12-3 or TRBV12-4 with TRBJ2-7; D perhaps matches TRBD1 (6 bases). V lost 3 bases to trimming and J lost 2 bases, with 8 bases between them. This CDR3 has 13 residues.

The chain employs TRBV7-9 and TRBJ2-2; D is ambiguous. CDR3 size: 13 residues. Trimming took off 1 base at V and 6 bases at J, with 6 bases between the two ends. CDR1 SEHNR and CDR2 FQNEAQ come from the germline V gene (reference sequence). CDR3 amino acids: CASSLGSAGELFF. CDR3 nucleotides: TGTGCCAGCAGCTTAGGGAGTGCCGGGGAGCTGTTTTTT.

This chain connects TRBV11-2 to TRBJ2-7; D call uncertain. Germline assignment: CDR1 SGHAT and CDR2 FQNNGV. V gave up 3 bases and J gave up 3 bases, with 3 bases separating them. The CDR3 sequence is 11 residues long. The CDR3 is CASSLNYEQYF. The CDR3 DNA is TGTGCCAGCAGCTTGAACTACGAGCAGTACTTC.

The chain couples TRBV6-6 to TRBJ1-1; D is perhaps TRBD1 (5 bases). CDR1 MNHNY and CDR2 SVGAGI come from the germline V gene (reference sequence). This CDR3 region has 16 residues. Trimming removed 0 bases from V and 0 bases from J, with 11 bases in between. As DNA, the CDR3 is TGTGCCAGCAGTTACTCGCCGACAGACATGAACACTGAAGCTTTCTTT. Translating it yields CASSYSPTDMNTEAFF.

The genes are TRBV28 and TRBJ1-2, with 11 nucleotides matching TRBD1. This CDR3 region has 17 residues. In germline, CDR1 is MDHEN, CDR2 SYDVKM. Unmatched junction bases numbered 11, after V lost 6 bases and J lost 2 bases. CDR3 sequence reads: CASSEGQGVFPNYGYTF. The CDR3 nucleotides are TGTGCCAGCAGCGAGGGACAGGGGGTCTTTCCGAACTATGGCTACACCTTC.

V usage is TRBV5-1 and J usage is TRBJ1-6, with 7 bases fitting TRBD1. The CDR3 covers 15 residues. Germline V lookup: CDR1 SGHRS, CDR2 YFSETQ. After removal of 4 bases from V and 5 bases from J, the junction contained 6 bases not matched to a gene. As DNA, the CDR3 is TGCGCCAGCAGCCCGTCCGGGACAGATAATTCACCCCTCCACTTT. Residues: CASSPSGTDNSPLHF.

The chain employs TRBV6-6 and TRBJ2-5; D is unclear. CDR1 and CDR2 from the germline V gene are MNHNY and SVGAGI (reference sequence). The CDR3 is made up of 11 amino acids. V gave up 6 bases and J gave up 1 base, with 3 bases separating them. The CDR3 DNA sequence: TGTGCCAGCAGAACCCAAGAGACCCAGTACTTC. It translates to CASRTQETQYF.

V usage is TRBV4-2 and J usage is TRBJ1-1; possible D gene TRBD1, 5 bases. The CDR3 runs to 13 residues. Germline V CDR1 and CDR2: LGHNA, YNFKEQ. V was clipped by 4 bases and J by 5 bases, with 11 bases between them. CDR3 nucleotides: TGTGCCAGCAGCCGGGGCAGGACTACTGAAGCTTTCTTT. Amino acids: CASSRGRTTEAFF.

The chain has TRBV2 and TRBJ1-1; TRBD1 might be the D (5 bases). The CDR3 runs to 15 residues. Deletions cut 3 bases from V and 0 bases from J, with 11 bases between. Germline values: CDR1 SNHLY, CDR2 FYNNEI. CDR3 in DNA: TGTGCCAGCAGTGATGGCAGGGCGGTGAACACTGAAGCTTTCTTT. As protein: CASSDGRAVNTEAFF.

This chain uses TRBV3-1 (or the pseudogene TRBV3-2) with TRBJ2-2; D gene uncertain. Looked up from germline, CDR1 is LGHDT and CDR2 is YNNKEL (reference sequence). The length of the CDR3 is 15 residues. V was pared by 1 base and J by 0 bases, with 6 bases between. The CDR3 nucleotides read TGTGCCAGCAGCCAAGGGATATCGAACACCGGGGAGCTGTTTTTT. It translates to CASSQGISNTGELFF.

The rearrangement links TRBV19 to TRBJ2-5; TRBD1 might be the D (6 bases). The CDR3 has 14 amino acids. V was clipped by 8 bases and J by 3 bases, with 16 bases between them. Germline V gene sequence: CDR1 LNHDA, CDR2 SQIVND (reference sequence). This chain's CDR3 is CASAKDRSKETQYF. The CDR3 DNA sequence: TGTGCCAGTGCAAAAGACAGGTCCAAAGAGACCCAGTACTTC.

This clone was seen a single time. V usage is TRBV10-3 and J usage is TRBJ1-5, with 7 nucleotides matching TRBD1. V trimming: 9 bases; J trimming: 1 base; junction bases outside the gene matches: 3. CDR3 length: 13 amino acids. Germline lookup yields CDR1 ENHRY and CDR2 SYGVKD. The chain's CDR3 is CAIQGSSNQPQHF. The DNA of the CDR3 is TGTGCCATACAGGGGTCGAGCAATCAGCCCCAGCATTTT.

The CDR3 nucleotides read TGTGCCAGCAGCTGGGCCCCCGGCGGGAGGGTGACCACCTACGAGCAGTACTTC. Translated, it gives CASSWAPGGRVTTYEQYF. J is TRBJ2-7 and V is TRBV5-5; the match to TRBD2 covers 9 bases. Germline V CDR1 and CDR2: SGHKS, YYEKEE (reference sequence). This CDR3 comprises 18 residues. The V segment lost 3 bases and the J segment 2 bases; nucleotides outside the gene matches: 15.

This chain links TRBV7-2 with TRBJ1-2, with D perhaps TRBD1 (5 bases). There are 15 residues in the CDR3. Germline CDR1 is SGHTA and CDR2 is FQGNSA. V lost 2 bases and J 5 bases, leaving 15 bases between the germline ends. CDR3 region: CASSLTAGLGYGYTF. The CDR3 DNA follows: TGTGCCAGCAGCTTAACGGCAGGGTTAGGATATGGCTACACCTTC.

The J gene is TRBJ2-7, the V gene TRBV5-1, with D perhaps TRBD2 (6 bases). The CDR3 contains 13 residues. Trimming removed 0 bases from V and 4 bases from J, with 8 bases in between. CDR1 and CDR2 (germline): SGHRS, YFSETQ. Here the CDR3 reads CASSLEEGYEQYF. The CDR3 coding sequence is TGCGCCAGCAGCTTGGAGGAGGGTTACGAGCAGTACTTC. The full variable domain, its missing parts supplied by reference TRBV5-1 and TRBJ2-7, is KAGVTQTPRYLIKTRGQQVTLSCSPISGHRSVSWYQQTPGQGLQFLFEYFSETQRNKGNFPGRFSGRQFSNSRSEMNVSTLELGDSALYLCASSLEEGYEQYFGPGTRLTVT.

J is TRBJ2-4 and V is TRBV6-5; tentative D call: TRBD2 (7 bases). CDR1 and CDR2 from the germline V gene are MNHEY and SVGAGI. Trimming stripped 6 bases from V and 8 bases from J, with 20 bases between. The CDR3 loop spans 15 amino acids. CDR3 sequence reads: CASSQDGGRKDIQYF. As DNA, the CDR3 is TGTGCCAGCAGCCAAGACGGGGGGCGGAAAGACATTCAGTACTTC.